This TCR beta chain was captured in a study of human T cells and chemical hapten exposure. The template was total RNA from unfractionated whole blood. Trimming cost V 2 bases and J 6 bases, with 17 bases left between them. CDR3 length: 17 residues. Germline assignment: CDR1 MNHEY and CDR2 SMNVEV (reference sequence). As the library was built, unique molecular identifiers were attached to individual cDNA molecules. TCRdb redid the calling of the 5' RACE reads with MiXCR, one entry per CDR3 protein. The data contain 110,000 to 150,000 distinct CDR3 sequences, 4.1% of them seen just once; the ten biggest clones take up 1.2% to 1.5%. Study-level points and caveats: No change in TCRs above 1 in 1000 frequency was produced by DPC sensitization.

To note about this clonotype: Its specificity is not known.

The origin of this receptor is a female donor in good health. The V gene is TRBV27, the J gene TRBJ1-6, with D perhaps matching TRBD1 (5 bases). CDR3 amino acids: CASSLTGVRGANSPLHF. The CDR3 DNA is TGTGCCAGCAGTTTAACGGGGGTACGAGGAGCTAATTCACCCCTCCACTTT.